This TCR beta chain was recovered during a study of T cells in Graves' hyperthyroidism and ophthalmopathy (dated by TCRdb to the late 2010s). For the study in its entirety: Peripheral blood samples were taken at initial diagnosis, before any treatment was given. Prospective prediction of ophthalmopathy was tested in an independent validation cohort consisting of fewer than 20 hyperthyroidism patients and some 16 patients who later progressed to ophthalmopathy. A discovery cohort of roughly 96 patients, fewer than 50 with Graves' ophthalmopathy and roughly 59 with stable Graves' hyperthyroidism, was used to find distinguishing TCR V-J signatures. In addition, the study compared T-cell repertoires in thyroid tissue and in blood from 6 or 7 Graves' hyperthyroidism patients. The approximately 90 discovery patients were divided at random into training and test sets in a 7:3 ratio. After blood sampling, hyperthyroidism patients were treated with methimazole at a starting dose of 30 mg daily, and ophthalmopathy patients were treated with high-dose intravenous methylprednisolone. The paper describes TCR Vbeta CDR3 sequencing of 135 peripheral blood samples, made up of 43 ophthalmopathy patients, roughly 75 hyperthyroidism patients and approximately 17 progressor patients. Broader findings and caveats from the paper: In validation, the model predicted progression to ophthalmopathy a median of around six months before onset, with roughly 70% sensitivity and roughly 79% specificity. No statistical method was used to fix the sample size in advance, and group allocation was not hidden from the investigators. A model built on a 13 V-J signature distinguished ophthalmopathy from stable hyperthyroidism, reaching around 87% sensitivity and around 81% specificity in cross-validation and 80%/75% in testing. Blood samples also contained most of the expanded thyroid clonotypes (frequency above 0.001), which suggests that blood repertoires may reflect thyroid immune responses.

Amplification of TCR beta CDR3 regions was carried out from RNA transcripts. The first round of RT-PCR for the TCR CDR3 was performed with the HTBI primer set and the Qiagen OneStep RT-PCR kit. The libraries were constructed in a second round of multiplex PCR and then size-selected and purified. Paired-end sequencing of the libraries was performed with 100 bp reads on an Illumina HiSeq2000. Per the source publication's procedure: SOAPnuke was used to process the raw data, removing reads that contained adapters or uncalled bases, had a mean Phred below 15, or lacked an exact match to the constant primer or identifier. High-quality paired reads were merged using COPE v1.2.5, and each unique nucleotide sequence was defined as a clonotype. MiTCR v1.1 was used to align clonotypes to the IMGT TRBV, TRBD and TRBJ reference segments. Analysis was restricted to V-J combinations with a frequency above 0.0001, which covered approximately 99% of repertoires. A TCS score was defined as the ratio of F50 (clonal expansion) to E x V (chaos), with BLOSUM62-based TCRdist applied between CDR3 peptides within each V-J. Welch's t-statistics and random forest reduced fewer than 600 V-J features to around 14, which were used in a naive Bayes classifier (R e1071). The public reads were quality trimmed at Q25 with fastp and then assembled into clones with MiXCR by TCRdb, keeping productive beta chains. CDR3 protein duplicates are merged, each entry listing the most common genes and DNA. What appears here as the V and J calls and clone size reflects TCRdb's work, not the paper's. For this sample the table gives 350,000 or so distinct CDR3 sequences, of which over 20% were detected only once. Clones ranked in the top ten supply around 48% of the sample.

Regarding this clonotype: This receptor's antigen is unknown. No clone much larger than this one lies a single base away; base qualities are absent.

The CDR3 spans 14 residues, from the cysteine through the phenylalanine. The kept DNA is CDR3 alone, 42 bases in frame from the first base. From a lookup of the germline V gene, CDR1 and CDR2 are KGHDR and SFDVKD. V loses 3 bases, J loses 5 bases, and the germline ends lie 12 bases apart. Stable Graves' hyperthyroidism was defined as the absence of progression to ophthalmopathy over 18 months of follow-up. The hyperthyroidism patients were between 18 and 65 years old and newly diagnosed, with a disease duration of less than 2 months. Patients with uncontrolled infections, other autoimmune diseases, pregnancy or lactation were excluded. Diagnoses were established on the basis of clinical symptoms, serum thyroxine and TRAb, thyroid ultrasound, and orbital computed tomography. PBMCs were isolated from approximately 10 ml of fresh peripheral blood by Ficoll-Paque density gradient centrifugation. Total RNA was extracted with Trizol reagent, and quality was checked on an Agilent 2100 Bioanalyzer.

The material sequenced was blood. The sequence is built from TRBV24-1 and TRBJ1-2; tentative D gene TRBD1, with 6 bases matching. The receptor comes from a woman in her forties or fifties with Graves' hyperthyroidism. The DNA is TGTGCCACCAGTGATCACGGGACACGATATGGCTACACCTTC. Translated, this gives CATSDHGTRYGYTF.